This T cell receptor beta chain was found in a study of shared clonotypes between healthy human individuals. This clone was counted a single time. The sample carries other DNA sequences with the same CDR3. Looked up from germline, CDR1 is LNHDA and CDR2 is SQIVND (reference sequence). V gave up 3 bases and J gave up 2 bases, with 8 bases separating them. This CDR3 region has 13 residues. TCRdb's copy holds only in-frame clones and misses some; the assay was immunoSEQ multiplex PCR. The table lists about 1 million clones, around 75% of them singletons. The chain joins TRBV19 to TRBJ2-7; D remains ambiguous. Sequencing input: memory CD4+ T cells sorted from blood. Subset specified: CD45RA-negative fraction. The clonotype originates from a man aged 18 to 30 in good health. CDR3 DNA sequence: TGTGCCAGTAGTATCCCGGGTACCTACGAGCAGTACTTC. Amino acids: CASSIPGTYEQYF.